A single sample is the source of the 11 T cell receptor beta chains below, sequenced in a study of vaccination and CD4 T cells after COVID-19. Treatment given: roughly 10-day PBMC culture with coronavirus spike peptide pools or control peptides (ViraFEST assay). No antigen has been assigned to these receptors. An Oncomine TCR Beta short-read assay was used to sequence the DNA from cultured CD4+ T cells. One entry per CDR3 protein results from TCRdb running MiXCR on the PCR reads. The table records some 13,000 distinct CDR3 sequences, about 61% of them present only once. Specimen: CD4+ T cells from blood, cultured in vitro. These receptors were obtained from a human donor who had recovered from COVID-19.

The chain combines TRBV28 with TRBJ2-5, with 11 positions matching TRBD2. J was trimmed by 4 bases and V by 5 bases; bases with no gene match: 3. The CDR3 spans 14 residues. The germline V gene has CDR1 MDHEN and CDR2 SYDVKM. CDR3: CASSPTSGTETQYF. The CDR3 DNA is TGTGCCAGCAGTCCGACTAGCGGGACAGAGACCCAGTACTTC. Combining the CDR3 with reference TRBV28 and TRBJ2-5 gives the whole variable domain DVKVTQSSRYLVKRTGEKVFLECVQDMDHENMFWYRQDPGLGLRLIYFSYDVKMKEKGDIPEGYSVSREKKERFSLILESASTNQTSMYLCASSPTSGTETQYFGPGTRLLVL.

This rearrangement joins TRBV6-1 to TRBJ1-3; tentatively, D is TRBD1 (6 bases). V gave up 6 bases and J gave up 2 bases, with 14 bases separating them. Germline CDR1 reads MNHNS; CDR2 reads SASEGT. There are 15 residues in the CDR3. The chain's CDR3 is CASSLQGVPGNTIYF. The DNA for the CDR3 is TGTGCCAGCAGCCTACAGGGTGTACCTGGAAACACCATATATTTT.

The V call is TRBV28, the J call TRBJ1-1, with 7 positions matching TRBD1. Germline values: CDR1 MDHEN, CDR2 SYDVKM. The CDR3 runs to 15 residues. V dropped 4 bases and J dropped 0; count of bases not matched to a gene: 5. CDR3 sequence: CASSSAGQMNTEAFF. The CDR3, as DNA: TGTGCCAGCAGTTCCGCGGGACAGATGAACACTGAAGCTTTCTTT.

The chain links TRBV20-1 to TRBJ1-2; D unclear. The CDR3 runs 12 residues. Trimming shortened V by 6 bases and J by 6 bases, and 14 bases separated the two germline ends. Germline V gives CDR1 DFQATT, CDR2 SNEGSKA (reference sequence). The CDR3 DNA reads as TGCAGTGCCGGCGCAGACGTTGATGGCTACACCTTC. Encoded protein: CSAGADVDGYTF.

The chain has TRBV12-3 or TRBV12-4 and TRBJ1-2; 9 nucleotides align to TRBD1. The CDR3 runs to 14 residues. V lost 4 bases, J lost 8 bases, and 8 bases stayed unmatched. The CDR3 reads CASSYGTGQVGYTF. The CDR3 DNA reads as TGTGCCAGCAGTTATGGGACAGGGCAGGTCGGCTACACCTTC.

The rearrangement joins TRBV11-2 to TRBJ2-7; 9 positions agree with TRBD2. Germline values: CDR1 SGHAT, CDR2 FQNNGV. The length of the CDR3 is 14 residues. The junction had 5 bases not matched to a gene; V was cut back by 5 bases and J by 3 bases. The CDR3: CASSPRLADYEQYF. For the CDR3, the DNA is TGTGCCAGCAGCCCCCGACTAGCGGACTACGAGCAGTACTTC.

The rearrangement uses TRBV7-9 and TRBJ1-1; maybe TRBD1 (6 bases). The V end was cut by 5 bases, the J end by 11 bases, with 15 bases between. This CDR3 has 12 amino acids. The germline V gene has CDR1 SEHNR and CDR2 FQNEAQ (reference sequence). The CDR3: CASSQPDRFAFF. The CDR3 coding sequence is TGTGCCAGCAGCCAACCTGACAGGTTTGCTTTCTTT.

The chain is built from TRBV7-3 and TRBJ1-1; no firm D call. The length of the CDR3 is 14 residues. Per the germline V gene, CDR1 is SGHTA and CDR2 is FQGTGA. With 1 base removed from V and 3 bases from J, the gap between germline ends came to 9 bases. For the CDR3, the DNA is TGTGCCAGCAGCTTAAAACCAAGGGACACTGAAGCTTTCTTT. Its translation: CASSLKPRDTEAFF.

The V call is TRBV7-8, the J call TRBJ1-2; 8 bases fit TRBD1. The V gene end was trimmed by 5 bases and the J gene end by 2 bases; junction bases not matched to a gene: 7. Germline loops: CDR1 SGHVS, CDR2 FQNEAQ. This CDR3 has 15 amino acids. In DNA, the CDR3 is TGTGCCAGCAGCGCGACAGGGGCCTACAACTATGGCTACACCTTC. It translates to CASSATGAYNYGYTF.

J is TRBJ1-5 and V is TRBV5-4; possibly TRBD1 for D (6 bases). The CDR3 is 16 residues long. In germline, CDR1 is SGHNT, CDR2 YYREEE (reference sequence). Trimming removed 9 bases at V and 7 bases at J, with 26 bases between. The CDR3 coding sequence is TGTGCCACGTCAAGGGGGGATGGGGGACCACGACAGCCCCAGCATTTT. It encodes CATSRGDGGPRQPQHF.

In this sample, this clonotype turned up a few times. V and J are TRBV20-1 and TRBJ2-2; D is uncertain. The CDR3 has 13 residues. V lost 7 bases to trimming and J lost 4 bases, with 13 bases between them. Germline CDR1 reads DFQATT; CDR2 reads SNEGSKA (reference sequence). CDR3 sequence (DNA): TGCAGTGTCCCCTTTATGTCCACCGGGGAGCTGTTTTTT. Translating it yields CSVPFMSTGELFF.